These T cell receptor beta chains were read from a single sample in a study of T cell responses to AZD1222 COVID-19 vaccine. Profiling relied on immunoSEQ multiplex PCR, and the TCRdb table lists in-frame clones only, not all of them. The sample shows roughly 98,000 clones, just over 90% of them seen only once. The sample was peripheral blood, taken on day 0 of AZD1222 vaccination. These receptors were obtained from an adult in good health. Each CDR3 is given with its conserved first and last residue. Each record gives: J gene, D gene, clone size, V gene, CDR3 DNA, CDR3 protein. A D gene is named only where the DNA matches it firmly. Only some rows state a clone size, as once, few, many or a class for expanded clones.

TRBJ1-1,NA,NA,TRBV29-1,TGCAGCGTTGATCTCGGGAGGACTGAAGCTTTCTTT,CSVDLGRTEAFF
TRBJ2-3,NA,NA,TRBV21-1,TGTGCCAGCAGAAGAATGGTAGCCGGGACTAGCGGGGGGAGCACAGATACGCAGTATTTT,CASRRMVAGTSGGSTDTQYF
TRBJ2-3,TRBD1,NA,TRBV2,TGTGCCAGCAGTGAGACCCGGACAGGAGTGGGCACAGATACGCAGTATTTT,CASSETRTGVGTDTQYF
TRBJ1-2,TRBD1,NA,TRBV14,TGTGCCAGCAGCCAAACAGGGGGCCACTATGGCTACACCTTC,CASSQTGGHYGYTF
TRBJ2-3,NA,NA,TRBV7-2,TGTGCCAGCAGCTCCTCCTACTCAGATACGCAGTATTTT,CASSSSYSDTQYF
TRBJ2-1,NA,once,TRBV11-1,TGTGCCAGCAGCTTAGGATCCAGCGCAATATACAATGAGCAGTTCTTC,CASSLGSSAIYNEQFF
TRBJ1-6,NA,once,TRBV10-3,TGTGCCATCACGAGGGAGACGGATTCACCCCTCCACTTT,CAITRETDSPLHF
TRBJ1-4,NA,NA,TRBV7-8,TGTGCCAGCAGCTTTTCGGGGGGGTCGGCAACTAATGAAAAACTGTTTTTT,CASSFSGGSATNEKLFF
TRBJ1-4,NA,NA,TRBV21-1,TGTGCCAGCAGCAAAACCCGGGACAGACGGGAAAAACTGTTTTTT,CASSKTRDRREKLFF
TRBJ2-7,TRBD2,NA,TRBV6-1,TGTGCCAGCAGTGGAATTATCTTACTAGCGGGCCTAACCTACGAGCAGTACTTC,CASSGIILLAGLTYEQYF
TRBJ2-3,TRBD2,NA,TRBV19,TGTGCCAGTAGTCCGATTACGGGGGGGCTCACAGATACGCAGTATTTT,CASSPITGGLTDTQYF
TRBJ1-2,TRBD1,NA,TRBV18,TGTGCCAGCTCACCAGGGCAGGGGGCGAATCGAGAAGGCTACACCTTC,CASSPGQGANREGYTF
TRBJ2-7,NA,NA,TRBV10-2,TGCGCCAGCAGTTTCCGCCCCTACGAGCAGTACTTC,CASSFRPYEQYF
TRBJ1-1,NA,NA,TRBV6-5,TGTGCCAGCAGTTACGGATTCTTTGGGACCACTGAAGCTTTCTTT,CASSYGFFGTTEAFF